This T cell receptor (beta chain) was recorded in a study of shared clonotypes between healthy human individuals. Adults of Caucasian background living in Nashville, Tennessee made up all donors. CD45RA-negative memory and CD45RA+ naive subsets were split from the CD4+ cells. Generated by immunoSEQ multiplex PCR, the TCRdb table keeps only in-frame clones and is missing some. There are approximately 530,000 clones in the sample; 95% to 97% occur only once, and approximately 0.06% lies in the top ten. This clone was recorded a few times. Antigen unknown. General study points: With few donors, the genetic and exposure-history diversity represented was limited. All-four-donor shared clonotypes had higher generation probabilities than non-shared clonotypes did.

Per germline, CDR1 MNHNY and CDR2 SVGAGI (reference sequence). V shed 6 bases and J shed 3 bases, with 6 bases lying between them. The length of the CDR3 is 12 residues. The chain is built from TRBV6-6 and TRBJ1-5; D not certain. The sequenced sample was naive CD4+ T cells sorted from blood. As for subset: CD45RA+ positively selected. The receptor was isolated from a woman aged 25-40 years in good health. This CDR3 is CASSQFNQPQHF. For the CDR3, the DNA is TGTGCCAGCAGCCAGTTCAATCAGCCCCAGCATTTT.